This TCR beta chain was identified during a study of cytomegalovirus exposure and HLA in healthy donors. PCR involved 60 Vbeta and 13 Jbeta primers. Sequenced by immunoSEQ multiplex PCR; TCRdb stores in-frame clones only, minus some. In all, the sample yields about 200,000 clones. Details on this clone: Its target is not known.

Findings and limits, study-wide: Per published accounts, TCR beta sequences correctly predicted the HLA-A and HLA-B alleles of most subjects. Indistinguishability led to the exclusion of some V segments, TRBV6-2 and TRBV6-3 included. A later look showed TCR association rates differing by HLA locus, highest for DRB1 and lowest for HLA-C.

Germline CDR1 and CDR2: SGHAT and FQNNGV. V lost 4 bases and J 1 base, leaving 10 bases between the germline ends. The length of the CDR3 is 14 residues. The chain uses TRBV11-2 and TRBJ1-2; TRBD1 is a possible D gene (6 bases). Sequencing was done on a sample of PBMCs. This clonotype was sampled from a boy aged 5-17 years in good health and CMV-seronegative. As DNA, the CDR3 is TGTGCCAGCAGCTCGGCAGGGGTTAACTATGGCTACACCTTC. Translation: CASSSAGVNYGYTF.